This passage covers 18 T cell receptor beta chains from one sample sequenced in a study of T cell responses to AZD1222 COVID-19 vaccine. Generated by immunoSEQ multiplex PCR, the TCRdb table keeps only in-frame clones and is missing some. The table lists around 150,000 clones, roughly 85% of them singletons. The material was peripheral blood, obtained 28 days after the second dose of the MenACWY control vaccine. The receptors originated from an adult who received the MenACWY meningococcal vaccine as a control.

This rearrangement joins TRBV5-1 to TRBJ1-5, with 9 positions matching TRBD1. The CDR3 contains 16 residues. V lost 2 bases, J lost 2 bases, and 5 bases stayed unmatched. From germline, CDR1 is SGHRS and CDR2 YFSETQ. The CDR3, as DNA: TGCGCCAGCAGCTTAGGGGACAGGGAAGGCAATCAGCCCCAGCATTTT. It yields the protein CASSLGDREGNQPQHF.

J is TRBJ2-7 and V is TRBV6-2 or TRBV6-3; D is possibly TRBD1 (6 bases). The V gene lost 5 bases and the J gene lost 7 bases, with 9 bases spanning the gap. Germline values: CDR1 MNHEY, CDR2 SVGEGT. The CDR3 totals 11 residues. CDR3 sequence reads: CASSHGQEQYF. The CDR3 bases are TGTGCCAGCAGTCACGGACAGGAGCAGTACTTC.

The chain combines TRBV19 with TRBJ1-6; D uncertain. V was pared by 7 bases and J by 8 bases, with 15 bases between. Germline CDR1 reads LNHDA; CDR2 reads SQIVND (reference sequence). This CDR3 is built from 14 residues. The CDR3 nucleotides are TGTGCCAGTACCCCCCGAGGGTTGGATTCACCCCTCCACTTT. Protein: CASTPRGLDSPLHF.

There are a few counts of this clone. The chain's CDR3 is CASSLASYGYTF. As DNA, the CDR3 is TGTGCCAGCAGCTTAGCTAGCTATGGCTACACCTTC. The chain employs TRBV7-2 and TRBJ1-2; unclear D gene. This CDR3 comprises 12 residues. V shed 0 bases and J shed 4 bases, with 3 bases lying between them. Looked up from germline, CDR1 is SGHTA and CDR2 is FQGNSA.

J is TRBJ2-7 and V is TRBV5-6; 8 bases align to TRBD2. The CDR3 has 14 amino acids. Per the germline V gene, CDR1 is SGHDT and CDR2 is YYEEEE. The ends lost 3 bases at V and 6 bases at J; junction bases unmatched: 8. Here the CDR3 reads CASSSPGLEVEQYF. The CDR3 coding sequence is TGTGCCAGCAGCTCGCCGGGACTAGAGGTCGAGCAGTACTTC.

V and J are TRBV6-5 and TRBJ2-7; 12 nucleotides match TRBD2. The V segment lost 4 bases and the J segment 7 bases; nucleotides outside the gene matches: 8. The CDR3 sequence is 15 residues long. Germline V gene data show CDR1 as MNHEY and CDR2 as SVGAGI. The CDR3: CASSFSSGRAWEQYF. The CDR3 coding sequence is TGTGCCAGCAGTTTCTCTAGCGGGAGGGCGTGGGAGCAGTACTTC.

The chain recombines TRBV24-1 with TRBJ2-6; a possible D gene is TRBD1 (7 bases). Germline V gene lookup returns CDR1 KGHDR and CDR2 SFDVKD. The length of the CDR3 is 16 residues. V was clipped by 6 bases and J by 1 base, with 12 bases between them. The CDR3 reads CATSPGGTSGANVLTF. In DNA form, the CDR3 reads TGTGCCACCAGTCCAGGGGGGACATCTGGGGCCAACGTCCTGACTTTC.

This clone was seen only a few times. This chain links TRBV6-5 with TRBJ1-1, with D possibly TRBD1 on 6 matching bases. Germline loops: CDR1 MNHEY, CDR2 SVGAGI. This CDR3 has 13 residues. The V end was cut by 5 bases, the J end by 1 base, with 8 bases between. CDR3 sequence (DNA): TGTGCCAGCAGTCAACAGGGGAACACTGAAGCTTTCTTT. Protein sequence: CASSQQGNTEAFF.

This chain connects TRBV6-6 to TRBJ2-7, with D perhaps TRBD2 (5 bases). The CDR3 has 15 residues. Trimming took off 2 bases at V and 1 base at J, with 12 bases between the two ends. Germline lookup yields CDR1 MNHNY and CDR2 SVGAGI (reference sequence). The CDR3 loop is CASSYVGSGSYEQYF. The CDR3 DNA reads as TGTGCCAGCAGTTACGTCGGTTCGGGATCCTACGAGCAGTACTTC.

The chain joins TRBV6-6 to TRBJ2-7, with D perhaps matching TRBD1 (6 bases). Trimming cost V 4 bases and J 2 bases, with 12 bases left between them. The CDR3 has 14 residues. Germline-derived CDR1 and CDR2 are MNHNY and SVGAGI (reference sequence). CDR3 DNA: TGTGCCAGCAGTTCCCAGGGGCTAACCTACGAGCAGTACGTC. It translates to CASSSQGLTYEQYV.

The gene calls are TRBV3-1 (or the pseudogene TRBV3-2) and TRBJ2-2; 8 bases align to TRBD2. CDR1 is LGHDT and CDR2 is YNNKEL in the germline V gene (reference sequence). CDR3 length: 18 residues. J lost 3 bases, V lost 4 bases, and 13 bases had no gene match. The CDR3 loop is CASSPRGGILGDTGELFF. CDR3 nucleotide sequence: TGTGCCAGCAGCCCACGGGGGGGGATCCTCGGGGACACCGGGGAGCTGTTTTTT.

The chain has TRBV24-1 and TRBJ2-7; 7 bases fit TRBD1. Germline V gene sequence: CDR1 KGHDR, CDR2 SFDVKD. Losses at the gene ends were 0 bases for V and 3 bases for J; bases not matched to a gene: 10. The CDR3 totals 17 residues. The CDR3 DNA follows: TGTGCCACCAGTGATTTGAGACCGGGACAGTTTTACTACGAGCAGTACGTC. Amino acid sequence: CATSDLRPGQFYYEQYV.

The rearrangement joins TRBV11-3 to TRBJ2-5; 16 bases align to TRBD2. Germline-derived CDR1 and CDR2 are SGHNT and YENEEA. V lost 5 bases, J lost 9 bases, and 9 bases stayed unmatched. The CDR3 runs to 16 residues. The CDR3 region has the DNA TGTGCCAGCAGCGAGGGACTAGCGGGAGGGCGAGGGCCCCAGTACTTC. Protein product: CASSEGLAGGRGPQYF.

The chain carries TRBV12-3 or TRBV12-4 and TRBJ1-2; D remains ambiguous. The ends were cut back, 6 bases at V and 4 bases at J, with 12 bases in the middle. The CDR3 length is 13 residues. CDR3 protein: CASSGGLGYGYTF. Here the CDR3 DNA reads TGTGCCAGCAGCGGTGGTTTGGGCTATGGCTACACCTTC.

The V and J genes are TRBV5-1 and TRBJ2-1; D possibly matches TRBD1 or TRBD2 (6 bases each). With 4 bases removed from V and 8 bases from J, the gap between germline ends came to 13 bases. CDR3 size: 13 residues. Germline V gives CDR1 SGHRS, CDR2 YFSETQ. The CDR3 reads CASSDGGGHEQFF. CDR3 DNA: TGCGCCAGCAGCGATGGAGGGGGGCATGAGCAGTTCTTC.

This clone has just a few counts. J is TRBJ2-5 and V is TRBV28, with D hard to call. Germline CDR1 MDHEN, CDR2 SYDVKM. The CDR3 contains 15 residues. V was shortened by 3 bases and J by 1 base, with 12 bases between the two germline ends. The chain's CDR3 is CASSFPSAGQETQYF. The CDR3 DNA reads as TGTGCCAGCAGTTTCCCGTCAGCAGGCCAAGAGACCCAGTACTTC.

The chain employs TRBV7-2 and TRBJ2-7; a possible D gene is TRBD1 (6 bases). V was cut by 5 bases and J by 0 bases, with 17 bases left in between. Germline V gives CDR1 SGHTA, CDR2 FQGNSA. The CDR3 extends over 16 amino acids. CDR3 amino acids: CASSPQGRTDSYEQYF. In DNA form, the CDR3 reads TGTGCCAGCAGCCCACAGGGTCGGACAGACTCCTACGAGCAGTACTTC.

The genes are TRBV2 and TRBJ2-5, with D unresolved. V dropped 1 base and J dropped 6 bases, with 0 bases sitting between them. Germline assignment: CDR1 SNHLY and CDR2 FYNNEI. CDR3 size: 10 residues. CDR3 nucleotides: TGTGCCAGCAGTGAAGAGACCCAGTACTTC. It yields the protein CASSEETQYF.